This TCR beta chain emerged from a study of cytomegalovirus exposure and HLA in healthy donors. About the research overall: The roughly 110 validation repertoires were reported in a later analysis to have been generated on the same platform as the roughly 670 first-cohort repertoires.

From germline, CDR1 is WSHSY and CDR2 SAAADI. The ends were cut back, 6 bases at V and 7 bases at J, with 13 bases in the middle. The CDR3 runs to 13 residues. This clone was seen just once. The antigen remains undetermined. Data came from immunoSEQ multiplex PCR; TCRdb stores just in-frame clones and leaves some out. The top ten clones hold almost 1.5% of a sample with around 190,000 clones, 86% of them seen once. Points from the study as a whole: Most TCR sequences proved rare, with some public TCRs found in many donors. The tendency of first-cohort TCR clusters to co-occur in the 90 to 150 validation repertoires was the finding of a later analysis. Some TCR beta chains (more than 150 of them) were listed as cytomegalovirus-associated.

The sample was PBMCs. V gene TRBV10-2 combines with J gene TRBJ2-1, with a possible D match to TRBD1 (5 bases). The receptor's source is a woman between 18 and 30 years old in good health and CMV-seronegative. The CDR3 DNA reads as TGCGCCAGCAGAGGGTACAGGTCTAATGAGCAGTTCTTC. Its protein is CASRGYRSNEQFF.